The rows below give T cell receptor beta chains drawn from one sample of a study of T cell repertoires in cytomegalovirus infection. MiXCR was run by TCRdb on the reads, yielding one entry per CDR3 protein. The sample has a few hundred thousand distinct CDR3 sequences, 8% to 9.5% seen once. Material: PBMCs. These receptor sequences come from a human donor in good health (CMV status not recorded). Some clones in this sample may be carry-over from other donors' samples. CDR3s include the opening cysteine and the closing phenylalanine or tryptophan. The order of the fields is V gene, D gene, clone size, J gene, CDR3 DNA, CDR3 protein. A D gene is named only where the DNA matches it firmly. Only some rows state a clone size, as once, few, many or a class for expanded clones.

v_gene: TRBV19
d_gene: .
abundance: many
j_gene: TRBJ2-1
CDR3nt: TGTGCCAGTATGGGTGGGATCTACAATGAGCAGTTCTTC
CDR3aa: CASMGGIYNEQFF

v_gene: TRBV30
d_gene: .
abundance: few
j_gene: TRBJ1-2
CDR3nt: TGTGCCTGGAGTGTCATAGGGGAAGGTGGCTACACCTTC
CDR3aa: CAWSVIGEGGYTF

v_gene: TRBV12-3/TRBV12-4
d_gene: .
abundance: many
j_gene: TRBJ1-1
CDR3nt: TGTGCCAGCAGTCGAATCACTGAAGCTTTCTTT
CDR3aa: CASSRITEAFF

v_gene: TRBV5-4
d_gene: .
abundance: .
j_gene: TRBJ1-1
CDR3nt: TGTGCCAGCAGCCGCGAGGGGTCCGGGCACACTGAAGCTTTCTTT
CDR3aa: CASSREGSGHTEAFF

v_gene: TRBV7-2
d_gene: TRBD2
abundance: many
j_gene: TRBJ2-3
CDR3nt: TGTGCCAGCAGCTTGAGCGGGAGGGACACAGATACGCAGTATTTT
CDR3aa: CASSLSGRDTDTQYF

v_gene: TRBV19
d_gene: .
abundance: few
j_gene: TRBJ1-5
CDR3nt: TGTGCCAGTAGTATAGGACCGGACAGCCGCAATCAGCCCCAGCATTTT
CDR3aa: CASSIGPDSRNQPQHF

v_gene: TRBV7-2
d_gene: TRBD1
abundance: many
j_gene: TRBJ2-3
CDR3nt: TGTGCCAGCAGCCGACCCAATTGGACAGGGGTTGGGGCAGATACGCAGTATTTT
CDR3aa: CASSRPNWTGVGADTQYF

v_gene: TRBV11-2
d_gene: .
abundance: .
j_gene: TRBJ1-1
CDR3nt: TGTGCCAGCAGCTTACGGGGGGGCCGGACTGAAGCTTTCTTT
CDR3aa: CASSLRGGRTEAFF

v_gene: TRBV7-3
d_gene: .
abundance: many
j_gene: TRBJ2-1
CDR3nt: TGTGCCAGCAGCCTCACGGCGTACAATGAGCAGTTCTTC
CDR3aa: CASSLTAYNEQFF

v_gene: TRBV7-9
d_gene: .
abundance: .
j_gene: TRBJ1-5
CDR3nt: TGTGCCAGCAGCTTAGTGCAGGGAGCACGCAATCAGCCCCAGCATTTT
CDR3aa: CASSLVQGARNQPQHF

v_gene: TRBV7-9
d_gene: .
abundance: many
j_gene: TRBJ1-3
CDR3nt: TGTGCCAGCAGCCCTGAGGGCTGGGGCCGACTTTCTGGAAACACCATATATTTT
CDR3aa: CASSPEGWGRLSGNTIYF

v_gene: TRBV29-1
d_gene: .
abundance: few
j_gene: TRBJ1-1
CDR3nt: TGCAGCGTTGAATACTCGGCGAACACTGAAGCTTTCTTT
CDR3aa: CSVEYSANTEAFF

v_gene: TRBV19
d_gene: .
abundance: many
j_gene: TRBJ1-2
CDR3nt: TGTGCCAGCTACGGGGGACGGTTTTTTTCTAACTATGGCTACACCTTC
CDR3aa: CASYGGRFFSNYGYTF

v_gene: TRBV4-2
d_gene: .
abundance: many
j_gene: TRBJ1-6
CDR3nt: TGTGCCAGCAGCCAAGATCGGGCGGGCCCGAGCTCCTATAATTCACCCCTCCACTTT
CDR3aa: CASSQDRAGPSSYNSPLHF

v_gene: TRBV12-3/TRBV12-4
d_gene: TRBD2
abundance: .
j_gene: TRBJ2-1
CDR3nt: TGTGCCAGCAGTTTAGCGCGCCTAGCGGGAGGGCCCGGCAATGAGCAGTTCTTC
CDR3aa: CASSLARLAGGPGNEQFF

v_gene: TRBV28
d_gene: TRBD1
abundance: many
j_gene: TRBJ2-7
CDR3nt: TGTGCCAGCAGCAGCGCCGGGACAGGGTCAAAAGAGCAGTACTTC
CDR3aa: CASSSAGTGSKEQYF

v_gene: TRBV7-2
d_gene: .
abundance: many
j_gene: TRBJ1-1
CDR3nt: TGTGCCAGCAGCTTAGGTCAGGCGAAGAACACTGAAGCTTTCTTT
CDR3aa: CASSLGQAKNTEAFF

v_gene: TRBV5-1
d_gene: .
abundance: few
j_gene: TRBJ2-7
CDR3nt: TGCGCCAGCAGCCGCCGGGAGACCTACGAGCAGTACTTC
CDR3aa: CASSRRETYEQYF

v_gene: TRBV7-2
d_gene: TRBD1
abundance: many
j_gene: TRBJ1-1
CDR3nt: TGTGCCAGCAGCCCCTCGACAGGGGGAAACACTGAAGCTTTCTTT
CDR3aa: CASSPSTGGNTEAFF

v_gene: TRBV29-1
d_gene: .
abundance: .
j_gene: TRBJ1-1
CDR3nt: TGCAGCGTCCGGGGGGCTCGGACTGAAGCTTTCTTT
CDR3aa: CSVRGARTEAFF

v_gene: TRBV7-2
d_gene: .
abundance: .
j_gene: TRBJ2-1
CDR3nt: TGTGCCAGTGGGCGGGAAGCGGGCGATGAGCAGTTCTTC
CDR3aa: CASGREAGDEQFF

v_gene: TRBV7-2
d_gene: .
abundance: many
j_gene: TRBJ2-7
CDR3nt: TGTGCCAGCTCAACCCGGGCAGGGAGCTCCTACGAGCAGTACTTC
CDR3aa: CASSTRAGSSYEQYF

v_gene: TRBV4-1
d_gene: .
abundance: .
j_gene: TRBJ2-6
CDR3nt: TGCGCCAGCAGCCAGTCCTTAACCTCTTCTGGGGCCAACGTCCTGACTTTC
CDR3aa: CASSQSLTSSGANVLTF

v_gene: TRBV10-3
d_gene: .
abundance: many
j_gene: TRBJ2-3
CDR3nt: TGTGCCATCAGTGGGCCTGGCGGGCAGTATTTT
CDR3aa: CAISGPGGQYF

v_gene: TRBV7-2
d_gene: .
abundance: many
j_gene: TRBJ2-3
CDR3nt: TGTGCGAGCAATCACGACACAGATACGCAGTATTTT
CDR3aa: CASNHDTDTQYF

v_gene: TRBV25-1
d_gene: TRBD2
abundance: few
j_gene: TRBJ2-5
CDR3nt: TGTGCCAGTAAGGGTCTACTAGCGGATGAGACCCAGTACTTC
CDR3aa: CASKGLLADETQYF

v_gene: TRBV25-1
d_gene: .
abundance: few
j_gene: TRBJ1-5
CDR3nt: TGTGCCAGCATGAGCGCAGGGAGCAATCAGCCCCAGCATTTT
CDR3aa: CASMSAGSNQPQHF

v_gene: TRBV5-1
d_gene: TRBD1
abundance: many
j_gene: TRBJ1-3
CDR3nt: TGCGCCAGCAGCCCTGGACAGGCCTTCTCTGGAAACACCATATATTTT
CDR3aa: CASSPGQAFSGNTIYF

v_gene: TRBV7-2
d_gene: .
abundance: few
j_gene: TRBJ2-1
CDR3nt: TGTGCCTCAGCCCCCTCCTACAATGAGCAGTTCTTC
CDR3aa: CASAPSYNEQFF

v_gene: TRBV28
d_gene: .
abundance: .
j_gene: TRBJ1-2
CDR3nt: TGTGCCAGCAGTCCAGGGATCTACGGGGGCTACACCTTC
CDR3aa: CASSPGIYGGYTF

v_gene: TRBV7-2
d_gene: .
abundance: many
j_gene: TRBJ1-1
CDR3nt: TGTGCCAGCAGCCAAGACTGGGGCACTGAAGCTTTCTTT
CDR3aa: CASSQDWGTEAFF

v_gene: TRBV6-1
d_gene: .
abundance: .
j_gene: TRBJ2-2
CDR3nt: TGTGCCAGCAGTGAAGGCGATGGAGGGAAGCGAACCGGGGAGCTGTTTTTT
CDR3aa: CASSEGDGGKRTGELFF

v_gene: TRBV2
d_gene: .
abundance: many
j_gene: TRBJ1-5
CDR3nt: TGTGCCAGCAGTGTTTTTATGGAGCCCCAGCATTTT
CDR3aa: CASSVFMEPQHF

v_gene: TRBV7-3
d_gene: .
abundance: many
j_gene: TRBJ1-1
CDR3nt: TGTGCCAGCAGCCCGCAAGGGTTGGCTGAAGCTTTCTTT
CDR3aa: CASSPQGLAEAFF

v_gene: TRBV4-2
d_gene: .
abundance: .
j_gene: TRBJ2-7
CDR3nt: TGTGCCAGCAGCCAAGAAGGCCTCGAAGGGGTCTCCTACGAGCAGTACTTC
CDR3aa: CASSQEGLEGVSYEQYF

v_gene: TRBV7-2
d_gene: TRBD2
abundance: many
j_gene: TRBJ2-4
CDR3nt: TGTGCCAGCAGCTTAGCGCGGCTAGCGGGAGTAGTTGGCAAAAACATTCAGTACTTC
CDR3aa: CASSLARLAGVVGKNIQYF

v_gene: TRBV7-2
d_gene: .
abundance: many
j_gene: TRBJ2-7
CDR3nt: TGTGCCAGCAGCTTAAACCCTAGCAGCTCCTACGAGCAGTACTTC
CDR3aa: CASSLNPSSSYEQYF

v_gene: TRBV7-2
d_gene: TRBD2
abundance: many
j_gene: TRBJ2-3
CDR3nt: TGTGCCAGCAGCCCCCAACTAGCGGGGTCGAGAGATACGCAGTATTTT
CDR3aa: CASSPQLAGSRDTQYF

v_gene: TRBV7-9
d_gene: TRBD1
abundance: many
j_gene: TRBJ2-4
CDR3nt: TGTGCCAGCAGCCCCCGGGACAGGGTTGATTTCGGAAACATTCAGTACTTC
CDR3aa: CASSPRDRVDFGNIQYF

v_gene: TRBV7-2
d_gene: TRBD1
abundance: .
j_gene: TRBJ1-1
CDR3nt: TGTGCCAGCTCGGACAGGGGGAAATTCGAAGCTTTCTTT
CDR3aa: CASSDRGKFEAFF

v_gene: TRBV7-2
d_gene: TRBD2
abundance: .
j_gene: TRBJ2-5
CDR3nt: TGTGCCAGCAGCTGGCAGCGGGGGGACCAAGAGACCCAGTACTTC
CDR3aa: CASSWQRGDQETQYF

v_gene: TRBV10-2
d_gene: .
abundance: many
j_gene: TRBJ2-2
CDR3nt: TGCGCCAGCACCCAGCAGAAGAACACCGGGGAGCTGTTTTTT
CDR3aa: CASTQQKNTGELFF

v_gene: TRBV20-1
d_gene: TRBD2
abundance: many
j_gene: TRBJ2-1
CDR3nt: TGCAGTGCGGTGTTAGCGGGGGGTAGGAATGAGCAGTTCTTC
CDR3aa: CSAVLAGGRNEQFF

v_gene: TRBV5-6
d_gene: .
abundance: many
j_gene: TRBJ1-5
CDR3nt: TGTGCCAGCAGCTATTCTCTAGACCCACGGCCCCAGCATTTT
CDR3aa: CASSYSLDPRPQHF

v_gene: TRBV7-2
d_gene: TRBD1
abundance: many
j_gene: TRBJ1-3
CDR3nt: TGTGCCAGCAGCTTTCACAGGGGGCCTGGAAACACCATATATTTT
CDR3aa: CASSFHRGPGNTIYF

v_gene: TRBV20-1
d_gene: TRBD1
abundance: many
j_gene: TRBJ2-7
CDR3nt: TGCAGTGCTAGTTCCCACAGGGGTCGCGAGCAGTACTTC
CDR3aa: CSASSHRGREQYF

v_gene: TRBV7-3
d_gene: TRBD2
abundance: .
j_gene: TRBJ2-1
CDR3nt: TGTGCCAGCAGCTTAAAGCCAGGGACTAGCGGGGGTGTCAATGAGCAGTTCTTC
CDR3aa: CASSLKPGTSGGVNEQFF

v_gene: TRBV12-3/TRBV12-4
d_gene: .
abundance: few
j_gene: TRBJ2-1
CDR3nt: TGTGCCAGCAGGGGCCCATCGAGGGGAACCTCCTACAATGAGCAGTTCTTC
CDR3aa: CASRGPSRGTSYNEQFF

v_gene: TRBV7-9
d_gene: .
abundance: .
j_gene: TRBJ2-7
CDR3nt: TGTGCCAGCAGCTCCGGCTTATACTCAAGGGACCACTCCTACGAGCAGTACTTC
CDR3aa: CASSSGLYSRDHSYEQYF

v_gene: TRBV10-3
d_gene: TRBD1
abundance: .
j_gene: TRBJ1-6
CDR3nt: TGTGCCATCAGCGGACAGGGGCCAAACAATTCACCCCTCCACTTT
CDR3aa: CAISGQGPNNSPLHF

v_gene: TRBV6-2/TRBV6-3
d_gene: TRBD2
abundance: many
j_gene: TRBJ2-3
CDR3nt: TGTGCCAGCAGCTACGGGGGGATCACAGATACGCAGTATTTT
CDR3aa: CASSYGGITDTQYF

v_gene: TRBV24-1
d_gene: .
abundance: few
j_gene: TRBJ2-2
CDR3nt: TGTGCCACCAGTGATTACCCGGGGACCGGGGAGCTGTTTTTT
CDR3aa: CATSDYPGTGELFF

v_gene: TRBV6-6
d_gene: .
abundance: many
j_gene: TRBJ2-7
CDR3nt: TGTGCCAGCAGTTCCACGCAAATCATCTACGAGCAGTACTTC
CDR3aa: CASSSTQIIYEQYF

v_gene: TRBV6-5
d_gene: TRBD2
abundance: many
j_gene: TRBJ2-2
CDR3nt: TGTGCCAGCAGTTACACGAAGAAGGTAGCGGGAGCCCCCGGGGAGCTGTTTTTT
CDR3aa: CASSYTKKVAGAPGELFF

v_gene: TRBV5-4
d_gene: TRBD1
abundance: few
j_gene: TRBJ2-7
CDR3nt: TGTGCCAGCAGCCGGGAGTCCAGGACAGGGGGGTACGAGCAGTACTTC
CDR3aa: CASSRESRTGGYEQYF